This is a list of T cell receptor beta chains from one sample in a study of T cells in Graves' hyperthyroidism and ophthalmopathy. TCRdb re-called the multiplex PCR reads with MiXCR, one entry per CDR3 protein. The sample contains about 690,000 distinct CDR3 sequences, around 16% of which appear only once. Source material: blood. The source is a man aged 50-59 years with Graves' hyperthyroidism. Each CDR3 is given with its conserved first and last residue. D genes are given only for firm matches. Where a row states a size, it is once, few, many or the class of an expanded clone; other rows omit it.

CASSDLLAPSSYNEQFF | TGTGCCAGCAGCGATCTTCTAGCGCCAAGCTCCTACAATGAGCAGTTCTTC | TRBV6-1 | many | TRBJ2-1 | -
CASSRDSMRLNTGELFF | TGTGCCAGCAGTCGGGACAGTATGAGACTCAACACCGGGGAGCTGTTTTTT | TRBV6-2/TRBV6-3 | few | TRBJ2-2 | TRBD1
CASSFVGGKETQYF | TGTGCCAGCAGTTTTGTCGGAGGGAAAGAGACCCAGTACTTC | TRBV27 | - | TRBJ2-5 | -
CASTKLGLEQPQHF | TGTGCCAGCACCAAACTGGGTCTCGAACAGCCCCAGCATTTT | TRBV2 | many | TRBJ1-5 | -
CSALISRGGANYGYTF | TGCAGTGCTTTAATCTCCCGAGGGGGGGCTAACTATGGCTACACCTTC | TRBV20-1 | many | TRBJ1-2 | -
CASSQFRGDGYTF | TGTGCCAGCAGTCAATTCAGGGGCGATGGCTACACCTTC | TRBV12-3/TRBV12-4 | many | TRBJ1-2 | -
CATSRGRAPGGQPQHF | TGTGCCACCAGCAGAGGTCGGGCGCCAGGGGGTCAGCCCCAGCATTTT | TRBV15 | few | TRBJ1-5 | TRBD1
CASGPDTGGVEQYF | TGTGCTAGTGGTCCGGACACAGGGGGCGTCGAGCAGTACTTC | TRBV12-5 | many | TRBJ2-7 | TRBD1
CASTWTLSGDGYTF | TGCGCCAGCACCTGGACATTGTCCGGTGATGGCTACACCTTC | TRBV5-1 | few | TRBJ1-2 | -
CASSQRDYYEQYF | TGTGCCAGCAGCCAAAGGGACTACTACGAGCAGTACTTC | TRBV14 | - | TRBJ2-7 | TRBD2
CASSQVNGPTHEQFF | TGCGCCAGCAGCCAAGTCAATGGACCTACGCATGAGCAGTTCTTC | TRBV4-3 | - | TRBJ2-1 | -